This T cell receptor (beta chain) was sequenced for a study of Graves' ophthalmopathy and Graves' hyperthyroidism. This CDR3 spans 15 amino acids. The V gene's germline CDR1 is MNHEY and CDR2 SVGEGT. The V and J ends lost 4 bases and 0 bases respectively, with 13 bases between them. TCR beta CDR3 amplification used RNA transcripts. An initial RT-PCR round employing HTBI primers preceded a second-round multiplex PCR. A single record per CDR3 protein comes from TCRdb applying MiXCR to the multiplex PCR reads. This sample has hundreds of thousands of distinct CDR3 sequences, with 20% to 25% found just once.

The TCR sequence derives from a young woman with stable Graves' hyperthyroidism. This rearrangement joins TRBV6-2 or TRBV6-3 to TRBJ2-7, with D perhaps TRBD2 (6 bases). The source material was peripheral blood. CDR3 nucleotide sequence: TGTGCCAGCAGTTTCAGGGACTTTAGCTCCTACGAGCAGTACTTC. This sequence encodes CASSFRDFSSYEQYF.